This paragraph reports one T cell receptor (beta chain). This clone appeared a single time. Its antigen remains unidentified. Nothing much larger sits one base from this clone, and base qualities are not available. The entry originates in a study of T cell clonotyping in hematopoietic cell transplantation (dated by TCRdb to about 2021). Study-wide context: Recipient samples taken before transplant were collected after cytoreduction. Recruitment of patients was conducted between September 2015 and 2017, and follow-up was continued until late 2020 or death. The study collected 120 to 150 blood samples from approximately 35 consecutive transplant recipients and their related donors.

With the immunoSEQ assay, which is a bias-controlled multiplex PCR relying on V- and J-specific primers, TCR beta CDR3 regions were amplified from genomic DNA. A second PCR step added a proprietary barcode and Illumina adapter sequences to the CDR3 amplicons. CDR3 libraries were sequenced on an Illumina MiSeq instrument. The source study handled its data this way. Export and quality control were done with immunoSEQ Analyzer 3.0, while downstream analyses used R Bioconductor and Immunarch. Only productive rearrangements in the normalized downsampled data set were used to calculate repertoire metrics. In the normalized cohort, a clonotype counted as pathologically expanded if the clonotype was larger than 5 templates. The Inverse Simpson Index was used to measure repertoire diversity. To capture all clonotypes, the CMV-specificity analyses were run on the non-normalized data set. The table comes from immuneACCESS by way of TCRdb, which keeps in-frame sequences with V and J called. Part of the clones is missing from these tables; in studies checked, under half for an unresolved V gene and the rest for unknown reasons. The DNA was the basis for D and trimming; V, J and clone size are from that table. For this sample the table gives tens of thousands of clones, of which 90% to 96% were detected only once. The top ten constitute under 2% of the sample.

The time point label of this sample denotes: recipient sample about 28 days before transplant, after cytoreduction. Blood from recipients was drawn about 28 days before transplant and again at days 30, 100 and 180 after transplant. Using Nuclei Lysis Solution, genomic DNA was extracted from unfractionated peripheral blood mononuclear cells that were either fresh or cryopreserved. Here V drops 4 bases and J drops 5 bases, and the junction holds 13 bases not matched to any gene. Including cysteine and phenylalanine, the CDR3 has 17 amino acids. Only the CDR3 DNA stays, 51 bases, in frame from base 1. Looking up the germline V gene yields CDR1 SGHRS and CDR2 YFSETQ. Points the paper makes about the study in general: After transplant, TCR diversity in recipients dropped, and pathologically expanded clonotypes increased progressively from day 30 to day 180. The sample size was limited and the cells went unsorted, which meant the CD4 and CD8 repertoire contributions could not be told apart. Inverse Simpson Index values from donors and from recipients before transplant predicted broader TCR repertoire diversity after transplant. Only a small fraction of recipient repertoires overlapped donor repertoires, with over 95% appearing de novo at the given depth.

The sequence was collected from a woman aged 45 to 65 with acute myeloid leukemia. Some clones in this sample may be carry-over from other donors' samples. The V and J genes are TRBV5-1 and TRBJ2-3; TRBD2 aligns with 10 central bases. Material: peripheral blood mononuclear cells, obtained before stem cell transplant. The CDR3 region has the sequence CASSIRLSGGAEDTQYF. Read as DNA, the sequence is TGCGCCAGCAGCATCCGCCTAAGCGGGGGGGCGGAAGATACGCAGTATTTT.